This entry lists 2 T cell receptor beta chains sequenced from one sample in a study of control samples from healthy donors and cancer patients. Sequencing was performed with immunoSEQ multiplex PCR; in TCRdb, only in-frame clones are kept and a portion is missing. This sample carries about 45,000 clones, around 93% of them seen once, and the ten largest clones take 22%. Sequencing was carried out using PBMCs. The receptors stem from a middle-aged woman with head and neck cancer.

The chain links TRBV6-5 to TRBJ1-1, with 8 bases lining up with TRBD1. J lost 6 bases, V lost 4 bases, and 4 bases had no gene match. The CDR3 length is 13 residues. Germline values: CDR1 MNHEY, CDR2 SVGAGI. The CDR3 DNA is TGTGCCAGCAGTTTCAGGGGGCGGGCTGAAGCTTTCTTT. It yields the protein CASSFRGRAEAFF.

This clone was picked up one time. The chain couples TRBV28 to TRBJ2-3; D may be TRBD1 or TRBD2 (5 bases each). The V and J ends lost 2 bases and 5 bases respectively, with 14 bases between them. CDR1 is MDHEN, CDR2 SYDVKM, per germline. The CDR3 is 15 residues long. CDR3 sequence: CASSLGTDWLDTQYF. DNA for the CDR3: TGTGCCAGCAGTTTAGGGACGGATTGGTTAGATACGCAGTATTTT.